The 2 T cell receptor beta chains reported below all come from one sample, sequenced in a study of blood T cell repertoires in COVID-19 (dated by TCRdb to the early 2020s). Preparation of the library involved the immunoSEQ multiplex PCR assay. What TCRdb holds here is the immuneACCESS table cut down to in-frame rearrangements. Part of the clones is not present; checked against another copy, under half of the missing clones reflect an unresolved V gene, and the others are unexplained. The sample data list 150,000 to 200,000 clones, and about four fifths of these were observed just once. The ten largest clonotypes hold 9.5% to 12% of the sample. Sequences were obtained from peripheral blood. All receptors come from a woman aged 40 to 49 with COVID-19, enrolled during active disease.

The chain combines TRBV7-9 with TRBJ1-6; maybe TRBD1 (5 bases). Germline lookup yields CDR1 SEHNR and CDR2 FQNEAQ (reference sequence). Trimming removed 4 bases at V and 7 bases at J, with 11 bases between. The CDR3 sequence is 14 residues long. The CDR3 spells CASSWPGPNSPLHF. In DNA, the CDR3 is TGTGCCAGCAGCTGGCCAGGGCCGAATTCACCCCTCCACTTT.

The CDR3 DNA sequence: TGTGCCAGCAGCGATAAAGGACTAGCGGGCGGGGAGCTGTTTTTT. Translation gives CASSDKGLAGGELFF. The genes are TRBV7-9 and TRBJ2-2; 11 positions match TRBD2. Germline CDR1 reads SEHNR; CDR2 reads FQNEAQ (reference sequence). The CDR3 has 15 residues. The V gene end was trimmed by 5 bases and the J gene end by 7 bases; junction bases not matched to a gene: 6.